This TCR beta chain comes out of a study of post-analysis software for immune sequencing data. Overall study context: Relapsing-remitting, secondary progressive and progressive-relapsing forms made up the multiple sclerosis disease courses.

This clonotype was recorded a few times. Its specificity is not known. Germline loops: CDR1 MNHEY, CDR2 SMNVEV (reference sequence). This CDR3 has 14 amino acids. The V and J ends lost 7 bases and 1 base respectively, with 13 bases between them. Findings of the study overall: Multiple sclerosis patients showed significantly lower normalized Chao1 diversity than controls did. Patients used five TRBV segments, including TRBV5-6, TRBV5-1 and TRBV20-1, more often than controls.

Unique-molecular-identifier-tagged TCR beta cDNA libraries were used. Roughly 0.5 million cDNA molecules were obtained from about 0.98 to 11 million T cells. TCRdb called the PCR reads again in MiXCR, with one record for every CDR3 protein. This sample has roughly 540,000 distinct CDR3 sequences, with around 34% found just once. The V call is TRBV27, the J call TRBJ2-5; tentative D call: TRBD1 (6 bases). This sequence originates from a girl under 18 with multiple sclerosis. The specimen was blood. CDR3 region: CASKRQVSQETQYF. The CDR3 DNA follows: TGTGCCAGCAAACGACAGGTATCCCAAGAGACCCAGTACTTC.